What follows are 10 T cell receptor beta chains derived from one specimen sequenced in a study of T cell repertoires and HLA-DP antigens. Their target antigens are unknown. TCRdb keeps only in-frame clones here, not all; method: immunoSEQ multiplex PCR. The table lists around 110,000 clones, 92% of them singletons. The sequenced sample was CD4+ T cells from PBMCs. The origin of the receptors is a woman aged 18-29 years in good health and CMV-seronegative.

The chain employs TRBV4-1 and TRBJ2-5; 12 bases match TRBD2. The CDR3 loop spans 17 amino acids. Germline V gene data show CDR1 as MGHRA and CDR2 as YSYEKL. V lost 2 bases and J lost 0; bases outside the gene matches: 4. DNA of the CDR3: TGCGCCAGCAGCCAACCTACTAGCGGGAGGTACCAAGAGACCCAGTACTTC. As protein: CASSQPTSGRYQETQYF.

The chain has TRBV5-1 and TRBJ2-7, with 8 positions matching TRBD2. Looked up from germline, CDR1 is SGHRS and CDR2 is YFSETQ. V lost 4 bases and J lost 1; bases outside the gene matches: 10. The CDR3 length is 16 residues. The CDR3 DNA reads TGCGCCAGCAGCCCGGGGGGGAGCGTACCTTCCTACGAGCAGTACGTC. This translates into CASSPGGSVPSYEQYV.

The rearrangement uses TRBV28 and TRBJ2-7; tentatively, D is TRBD2 (6 bases). The V end lost 5 bases, the J end lost 4 bases, and 15 bases lay between the germline ends. CDR3 size: 14 residues. Per the germline V gene, CDR1 is MDHEN and CDR2 is SYDVKM. Written as DNA, the CDR3 is TGTGCCAGCAGTCCCTCTAGCGTAGGATACGAGCAGTACTTC. This codes for CASSPSSVGYEQYF.

The rearrangement joins TRBV7-2 to TRBJ2-5; 13 bases line up with TRBD2. Germline V gives CDR1 SGHTA, CDR2 FQGNSA. Losses at the gene ends were 5 bases for V and 1 base for J; bases not matched to a gene: 7. The CDR3 covers 17 residues. CDR3: CASSEGRTSGGQETQYF. The CDR3 DNA follows: TGTGCCAGCAGCGAGGGTAGGACTAGCGGGGGCCAAGAGACCCAGTACTTC.

The J gene is TRBJ1-6, the V gene TRBV11-2, with a possible D match to TRBD1 (6 bases). The V end lost 0 bases, the J end lost 7 bases, and 10 bases lay between the germline ends. This CDR3 contains 15 residues. In germline, CDR1 is SGHAT, CDR2 FQNNGV. The chain's CDR3 is CASSLEGGRNSPLHF. The CDR3 coding sequence is TGTGCCAGCAGCTTAGAGGGGGGGCGGAATTCACCCCTCCACTTT.

This clone was seen only a few times. This chain links TRBV5-1 with TRBJ2-7, with D perhaps matching TRBD2 (7 bases). V dropped 0 bases and J dropped 3 bases, with 13 bases sitting between them. This CDR3 has 15 residues. The germline gives CDR1 SGHRS, CDR2 YFSETQ. The CDR3 DNA reads TGCGCCAGCAGCTTGGCCCCAGGGGAGGGCTACGAGCAGTACTTC. Amino acids: CASSLAPGEGYEQYF.

The gene calls are TRBV4-1 and TRBJ2-1; D unresolved. The CDR3 sequence is 17 residues long. Trimming cost V 1 base and J 4 bases, with 17 bases left between them. CDR1 is MGHRA, CDR2 YSYEKL, per germline. The CDR3, as DNA: TGCGCCAGCAGCCAAGTTAAGGCGCGGAGCCTATACAATGAGCAGTTCTTC. Translating gives CASSQVKARSLYNEQFF.

The chain joins TRBV28 to TRBJ1-2; 9 positions agree with TRBD1. Germline lookup yields CDR1 MDHEN and CDR2 SYDVKM. CDR3 size: 16 residues. J lost 4 bases, V lost 0 bases, and 6 bases had no gene match. CDR3 region: CASSLWYRGQGYGYTF. The CDR3 bases are TGTGCCAGCAGTTTATGGTACAGGGGGCAAGGCTATGGCTACACCTTC.

In its sample, this clone was seen a few times. V gene TRBV19 combines with J gene TRBJ1-2; D unresolved. The V and J ends lost 5 bases and 4 bases respectively, with 11 bases between them. Germline CDR1 reads LNHDA; CDR2 reads SQIVND (reference sequence). The CDR3 covers 13 residues. Here the CDR3 reads CASSRLTAYGYTF. The CDR3, as DNA: TGTGCCAGTAGTCGGTTAACAGCCTATGGCTACACCTTC.

This chain connects TRBV2 to TRBJ2-7, with 11 bases identical to TRBD2. This CDR3 comprises 15 residues. Trimming removed 6 bases from V and 0 bases from J; junction bases left unmatched: 4. Per the germline V gene, CDR1 is SNHLY and CDR2 is FYNNEI. CDR3 bases: TGTGCCAGCAGCTCGGGACTAGCGGACTCCTACGAGCAGTACTTC. Its protein is CASSSGLADSYEQYF.